Shown below are 20 T cell receptor beta chains from a single sample sequenced in a study of T cell responses to AZD1222 COVID-19 vaccine. Repertoires were generated with immunoSEQ multiplex PCR, while TCRdb's copy carries only in-frame clones and drops some. This repertoire includes about 140,000 clones. The source material was peripheral blood. The receptors shown here come from an adult in good health.

The chain joins TRBV12-3 or TRBV12-4 to TRBJ1-1, with no clear D. V lost 3 bases, J lost 8 bases, and 10 bases lay in between. This CDR3 has 12 residues. The CDR3 sequence is CASSFEKLEAFF. CDR3 DNA sequence: TGTGCCAGCAGTTTCGAGAAGCTAGAAGCTTTCTTT.

The chain recombines TRBV3-1 (or the pseudogene TRBV3-2) with TRBJ2-7; a possible D gene is TRBD1 (7 bases). From germline, CDR1 is LGHDT and CDR2 YNNKEL (reference sequence). Trimming removed 1 base at V and 5 bases at J, with 18 bases between. The CDR3 covers 16 residues. CDR3 in DNA: TGTGCCAGCAGCCAAGTTTTGAGACAGGGAGGCGACGAGCAGTACTTC. This encodes CASSQVLRQGGDEQYF.

The chain recombines TRBV5-6 with TRBJ1-1; unclear D gene. Per the germline V gene, CDR1 is SGHDT and CDR2 is YYEEEE. The CDR3 runs 13 residues. Trimming took off 2 bases at V and 7 bases at J, with 12 bases between the two ends. The CDR3 protein is CASSFNGRYEAFF. For the CDR3, the DNA is TGTGCCAGCAGCTTTAACGGGAGGTATGAAGCTTTCTTT.

This rearrangement joins TRBV20-1 to TRBJ1-2, with D hard to call. Trimming removed 6 bases from V and 6 bases from J, with 5 bases in between. The CDR3 is 9 amino acids. The V gene's germline CDR1 is DFQATT and CDR2 SNEGSKA (reference sequence). CDR3 sequence reads: CSATDGYTF. DNA of the CDR3: TGCAGTGCAACGGATGGCTACACCTTC.

The chain carries TRBV29-1 and TRBJ2-7, with 8 bases fitting TRBD2. The CDR3 has 12 residues. The germline CDR1 and CDR2 sequences are SQVTM and ANQGSEA. J gave up 7 bases and V 4 bases, and 6 bases lay outside the gene matches. The CDR3 is CSVGSGALEQYF. CDR3 nucleotides: TGCAGCGTTGGTAGCGGGGCCCTGGAGCAGTACTTC.

This rearrangement joins TRBV4-1 to TRBJ1-2; 10 nucleotides agree with TRBD1. Germline V gives CDR1 MGHRA, CDR2 YSYEKL. Trimming removed 1 base from V and 2 bases from J; junction bases left unmatched: 10. This CDR3 contains 18 residues. The CDR3 bases are TGCGCCAGCAGCCAAGCGATGCGACAGGGGGCGCAGAACTATGGCTACACCTTC. Encoded protein: CASSQAMRQGAQNYGYTF.

The rearrangement links TRBV19 to TRBJ2-1; 13 positions match TRBD2. Trimming at V came to 6 bases and at J to 8 bases, leaving 7 bases not matched to a gene. The CDR3 has 15 amino acids. Germline V gene lookup returns CDR1 LNHDA and CDR2 SQIVND (reference sequence). The CDR3 region is CASRVLAGGADEQFF. Here the CDR3 DNA reads TGTGCCAGTAGGGTACTAGCGGGGGGGGCGGATGAGCAGTTCTTC.

The gene calls are TRBV14 and TRBJ1-1, with 7 bases matching TRBD1. Germline trimming cut 0 bases from V and 0 bases from J; bases unmatched to any gene: 4. The CDR3 totals 16 residues. The germline CDR1 and CDR2 sequences are SGHDN and FVKESK. CDR3 nucleotide sequence: TGTGCCAGCAGCCAAGAGTCGAGGGGGCTGAACACTGAAGCTTTCTTT. Its translation: CASSQESRGLNTEAFF.

The rearrangement joins TRBV19 to TRBJ1-1, with D tentatively TRBD1 (5 bases). This CDR3 has 15 amino acids. The V and J ends lost 1 base and 1 base respectively, with 10 bases between them. CDR1 LNHDA and CDR2 SQIVND come from the germline V gene (reference sequence). The CDR3: CASSIVPGPNTEAFF. The CDR3 DNA reads TGTGCCAGTAGTATAGTTCCGGGGCCGAACACTGAAGCTTTCTTT.

The chain links TRBV2 to TRBJ1-3, with D tentatively TRBD1 (6 bases). Germline lookup yields CDR1 SNHLY and CDR2 FYNNEI. The CDR3 length is 14 residues. The V end lost 6 bases, the J end lost 0 bases, and 9 bases lay between the germline ends. Here the CDR3 reads CASRQGNSGNTIYF. As DNA, the CDR3 is TGTGCCAGCAGGCAGGGGAACTCTGGAAACACCATATATTTT.

In DNA, the CDR3 is TGTGCCAGCAGCCACGACAGCCCAAACTATGGCTACACCTTC. Translating gives CASSHDSPNYGYTF. V is TRBV7-9 and J is TRBJ1-2; possibly TRBD1 for D (5 bases). The CDR3 runs 14 residues. Germline-derived CDR1 and CDR2 are SEHNR and FQNEAQ (reference sequence). With 5 bases removed from V and 2 bases from J, the gap between germline ends came to 12 bases.

The V gene is TRBV6-5, the J gene TRBJ1-4, with 9 bases lining up with TRBD1. V lost 6 bases to trimming and J lost 8 bases; unmatched junction nucleotides: 10. Germline loops: CDR1 MNHEY, CDR2 SVGAGI. This CDR3 has 15 amino acids. CDR3 region: CASSSGTGKAEKLFF. Here the CDR3 DNA reads TGTGCCAGCAGCTCCGGGACAGGGAAAGCCGAAAAACTGTTTTTT.

The V call is TRBV25-1, the J call TRBJ2-2; TRBD2 matches 7 bases. Losses at the gene ends were 4 bases for V and 4 bases for J; bases not matched to a gene: 6. CDR3 length: 15 residues. The germline V gene has CDR1 MGHDK and CDR2 SYGVNS. The CDR3 loop is CASSVGGDPTGELFF. The CDR3 DNA reads as TGTGCCAGCAGTGTTGGGGGGGACCCCACCGGGGAGCTGTTTTTT.

The rearrangement links TRBV6-6 to TRBJ2-2, with TRBD2 identical over 8 bases. The CDR3 is 15 residues long. Germline CDR1 MNHNY, CDR2 SVGAGI (reference sequence). The ends lost 5 bases at V and 2 bases at J; junction bases unmatched: 4. The CDR3 here is CASSLSGANTGELFF. CDR3 in DNA: TGTGCCAGCAGTCTTAGCGGGGCCAACACCGGGGAGCTGTTTTTT.

The chain recombines TRBV5-4 with TRBJ1-1; 7 bases are shared with TRBD1. Germline assignment: CDR1 SGHNT and CDR2 YYREEE (reference sequence). This CDR3 is 15 amino acids long. V was clipped by 4 bases and J by 1 base; unmatched bases: 7. This CDR3 is CASSTVDRANTEAFF. The DNA for the CDR3 is TGTGCCAGCAGCACCGTTGACAGGGCGAACACTGAAGCTTTCTTT.

V usage is TRBV27 and J usage is TRBJ2-1, with D tentatively TRBD2 (7 bases). Germline CDR1 is MNHEY and CDR2 is SMNVEV (reference sequence). V gave up 5 bases and J gave up 10 bases, with 21 bases separating them. This CDR3 comprises 15 residues. CDR3 in amino acids: CASSPRGRGGLEQFF. For the CDR3, the DNA is TGTGCCAGCAGTCCCCGGGGGAGGGGGGGACTAGAGCAGTTCTTC.

This chain links TRBV4-1 with TRBJ2-3, with 13 bases lining up with TRBD2. Germline CDR1 reads MGHRA; CDR2 reads YSYEKL. V dropped 4 bases and J dropped 4; count of bases not matched to a gene: 17. There are 20 residues in the CDR3. The CDR3 loop is CASSRDRELAGGVGADTQYF. Written as DNA, the CDR3 is TGCGCCAGCAGCCGAGACAGGGAACTAGCGGGGGGGGTCGGAGCAGATACGCAGTATTTT.

V and J are TRBV30 and TRBJ1-5; D call uncertain. The CDR3 is made up of 13 amino acids. Germline V gene lookup returns CDR1 GTSNPN and CDR2 SVGIG (reference sequence). V gave up 1 base and J gave up 7 bases, with 11 bases separating them. CDR3 protein: CAWSAGDSQPQHF. The CDR3 coding sequence is TGTGCCTGGAGTGCTGGGGATAGCCAGCCCCAGCATTTT.

This chain joins TRBV7-2 and TRBJ2-1; 12 bases map to TRBD2. The CDR3 is 15 residues long. The germline CDR1 and CDR2 sequences are SGHTA and FQGNSA. V was pared by 7 bases and J by 8 bases, with 9 bases of the junction left unmatched. This chain's CDR3 is CASNLLTSGGYEQFF. The CDR3, as DNA: TGTGCCAGCAACCTACTGACTAGCGGGGGTTATGAGCAGTTCTTC.

This sequence joins TRBV4-2 and TRBJ1-5, with D unclear. The CDR3 contains 17 residues. Trimming pared 2 bases from V and 4 bases from J, leaving 18 bases between. From germline, CDR1 is LGHNA and CDR2 YNFKEQ. CDR3 protein: CASSQSIAATSNQPQHF. The CDR3 region has the DNA TGTGCCAGCAGCCAAAGTATCGCAGCAACGTCTAATCAGCCCCAGCATTTT.